Presented here are 23 T cell receptor beta chains from one specimen sequenced in a study of cytomegalovirus exposure and HLA in healthy donors. The study ran its PCR with 60 Vbeta and 13 Jbeta primers. The data were produced by immunoSEQ multiplex PCR, yet TCRdb's version contains in-frame clones alone and is incomplete. The sample records 190,000 or so clones, roughly 83% being singletons. Sequencing input: PBMCs. The source is a male donor in good health and CMV-seropositive.

The genes are TRBV5-4 and TRBJ1-2, with D possibly being TRBD1 (5 bases). Per germline, CDR1 SGHNT and CDR2 YYREEE (reference sequence). This CDR3 comprises 14 residues. Trimming took off 0 bases at V and 4 bases at J, with 10 bases between the two ends. The CDR3 protein is CASSLGGQIYGYTF. DNA for the CDR3: TGTGCCAGCAGCTTGGGAGGACAAATCTATGGCTACACCTTC.

The chain is built from TRBV7-2 and TRBJ2-7, with 7 bases aligning to TRBD1. Germline V gene sequence: CDR1 SGHTA, CDR2 FQGNSA. The length of the CDR3 is 14 residues. Trimming removed 5 bases from V and 6 bases from J; junction bases left unmatched: 10. CDR3 nucleotides: TGTGCCAGCAGCCCGGAGAGGGGGCGGCTCGAGCAGTACTTC. Translated: CASSPERGRLEQYF.

The CDR3 sequence is CASSTGTGGYEQYF. The CDR3 DNA reads as TGTGCCAGCAGCACCGGGACCGGGGGCTACGAGCAGTACTTC. The rearrangement links TRBV7-9 to TRBJ2-7, with D possibly being TRBD2 (6 bases). The CDR3 sequence is 14 residues long. Trimming stripped 5 bases from V and 3 bases from J, with 14 bases between. Germline V gene data show CDR1 as SEHNR and CDR2 as FQNEAQ (reference sequence). Based on the CDR3 plus reference TRBV7-9 and TRBJ2-7, the full variable domain is DTGVSQNPRHKITKRGQNVTFRCDPISEHNRLYWYRQTLGQGPEFLTYFQNEAQLEKSRLLSDRFSAERPKGSFSTLEIQRTEQGDSAMYLCASSTGTGGYEQYFGPGTRLTVT.

The rearrangement links TRBV19 to TRBJ2-6; 7 nucleotides agree with TRBD1. The V gene's germline CDR1 is LNHDA and CDR2 SQIVND (reference sequence). The length of the CDR3 is 15 residues. V trimming: 7 bases; J trimming: 4 bases; junction bases outside the gene matches: 7. CDR3 protein: CASTLTGNGANVLTF. The CDR3 DNA reads TGTGCCAGTACCCTGACAGGGAACGGGGCCAACGTCCTGACTTTC.

The chain combines TRBV2 with TRBJ2-7, with a possible D match to TRBD2 (6 bases). Per germline, CDR1 SNHLY and CDR2 FYNNEI. The CDR3 has 12 amino acids. V lost 11 bases, J lost 0 bases, and 11 bases lay in between. CDR3 DNA sequence: TGTGCCGGGGGGTTCAGCTCCTACGAGCAGTACTTC. This sequence encodes CAGGFSSYEQYF.

In this sample, this clone turned up once. V is TRBV6-1 and J is TRBJ2-5, with D maybe TRBD1 (5 bases). This CDR3 has 15 amino acids. Germline CDR1 is MNHNS and CDR2 is SASEGT. The ends were cut back, 1 base at V and 2 bases at J, with 11 bases in the middle. The CDR3 reads CASSEGPGRQETQYF. The DNA for the CDR3 is TGTGCCAGCAGTGAAGGGCCAGGGCGGCAAGAGACCCAGTACTTC.

CDR3 sequence: CASSQDLGQGAGFTF. CDR3 bases: TGTGCCAGCAGCCAAGATCTCGGACAGGGGGCGGGTTTCACCTTC. This chain uses TRBV4-2 with TRBJ1-2; TRBD1 matches 11 bases. CDR3 size: 15 residues. Per the germline V gene, CDR1 is LGHNA and CDR2 is YNFKEQ. J gave up 13 bases and V 0 bases, and 10 bases lay outside the gene matches.

CDR3 region: CASSEAPSLGTDTQYF. The CDR3 nucleotides read TGTGCCAGCAGTGAAGCCCCTAGCTTAGGCACAGATACGCAGTATTTT. The V call is TRBV6-1, the J call TRBJ2-3; D perhaps matches TRBD2 (5 bases). Looked up from germline, CDR1 is MNHNS and CDR2 is SASEGT. The CDR3 loop spans 16 amino acids. With 0 bases removed from V and 1 base from J, the gap between germline ends came to 11 bases.

A word on this clone: The same CDR3 can be traced to other DNA sequences in this sample. The chain employs TRBV10-3 and TRBJ2-3; D is undetermined. This CDR3 region has 12 residues. CDR1 is ENHRY, CDR2 SYGVKD, per germline. Trimming removed 0 bases from V and 5 bases from J, with 3 bases in between. CDR3 loop: CAISESRDTQYF. Here the CDR3 DNA reads TGTGCCATCAGTGAGTCGAGAGATACGCAGTATTTT.

CDR3 nucleotide sequence: TGTGCCAGCAGCGGGGGGGGCCCGGGGACCCAGTACTTC. It is translated as CASSGGGPGTQYF. The chain has TRBV11-3 and TRBJ2-5; a weak D match, TRBD2 (7 bases). CDR3 length: 13 amino acids. V was pared by 5 bases and J by 7 bases, with 14 bases between. Germline CDR1 is SGHNT and CDR2 is YENEEA.

The rearrangement joins TRBV28 to TRBJ1-1; maybe TRBD1 (6 bases). V lost 6 bases, J lost 0 bases, and 14 bases lay in between. Germline CDR1 is MDHEN and CDR2 is SYDVKM. CDR3 length equals 15 residues. The CDR3 DNA reads TGTGCCAGCAGCGGTGACAGGACTCTGAACACTGAAGCTTTCTTT. Translating gives CASSGDRTLNTEAFF.

This clone was seen more than once but under ten times. This chain connects TRBV15 to TRBJ1-1; D uncertain. Trimming removed 0 bases from V and 7 bases from J, with 9 bases in between. The CDR3 length is 13 residues. Germline CDR1 LNHNV, CDR2 YYDKDF (reference sequence). The CDR3 here is CATSRDFTGEAFF. The CDR3 DNA is TGTGCCACCAGCAGAGATTTTACGGGTGAAGCTTTCTTT. The entire variable domain, with the rest obtained from reference TRBV15 and TRBJ1-1, is as follows: DAMVIQNPRYQVTQFGKPVTLSCSQTLNHNVMYWYQQKSSQAPKLLFHYYDKDFNNEADTPDNFQSRRPNTSFCFLDIRSPGLGDTAMYLCATSRDFTGEAFFGQGTRLTVV.

This chain connects TRBV11-2 to TRBJ2-2, with D possibly matching TRBD1 (6 bases). Germline values: CDR1 SGHAT, CDR2 FQNNGV. This CDR3 is 16 amino acids long. Trimming took 4 bases from V and 0 from J, leaving 12 bases between them. DNA of the CDR3: TGTGCCAGCAGCTCCGCAGGACAGTCGAACACCGGGGAGCTGTTTTTT. This translates into CASSSAGQSNTGELFF.

This chain links TRBV9 with TRBJ2-1, with unresolved D. The CDR3 consists of 18 residues. Germline lookup yields CDR1 SGDLS and CDR2 YYNGEE. Trimming took off 0 bases at V and 4 bases at J, with 20 bases between the two ends. The CDR3 DNA sequence: TGTGCCAGCAGCGTAGCCCATAACGGTCCTAGTGATTACAATGAGCAGTTCTTC. This translates into CASSVAHNGPSDYNEQFF.

This chain joins TRBV2 and TRBJ2-5, with D possibly being TRBD2 (6 bases). Trimming removed 6 bases from V and 5 bases from J, with 19 bases in between. This CDR3 region has 15 residues. The germline CDR1 and CDR2 sequences are SNHLY and FYNNEI. The CDR3 sequence is CASRYSGPGVETQYF. Here the CDR3 DNA reads TGTGCCAGCAGATACAGCGGGCCAGGCGTGGAGACCCAGTACTTC.

The rearrangement uses TRBV7-3 and TRBJ2-7, with TRBD1 as a possible D gene (7 bases). The CDR3 extends over 14 amino acids. Germline CDR1 and CDR2: SGHTA and FQGTGA. Trimming took off 2 bases at V and 6 bases at J, with 14 bases between the two ends. This CDR3 reads CASSLRRGDSEQYF. CDR3 nucleotides: TGTGCCAGCAGCTTACGAAGGGGGGACAGCGAGCAGTACTTC.

V gene TRBV11-2 combines with J gene TRBJ1-5, with a tentative D call TRBD1 (6 bases). Trimming cost V 5 bases and J 5 bases, with 19 bases left between them. This CDR3 is built from 16 residues. CDR1 SGHAT and CDR2 FQNNGV come from the germline V gene. This CDR3 reads CASSADLGGGHQPQHF. The CDR3 region has the DNA TGTGCCAGCAGCGCGGACCTGGGCGGGGGGCATCAGCCCCAGCATTTT.

J is TRBJ2-1 and V is TRBV7-2, with D possibly TRBD2 on 6 matching bases. From germline, CDR1 is SGHTA and CDR2 FQGNSA. V was clipped by 0 bases and J by 2 bases, with 11 bases between them. This CDR3 is 16 amino acids long. CDR3 DNA sequence: TGTGCCAGCAGCTTAGCGCTGCGGGAACCCTACAATGAGCAGTTCTTC. Translation: CASSLALREPYNEQFF.

Points on this clone: Other DNA sequences within the sample encode an identical CDR3. The chain recombines TRBV18 with TRBJ1-1; D is possibly TRBD1 (6 bases). Per the germline V gene, CDR1 is KGHSH and CDR2 is LQKENI. Trimming took 2 bases from V and 1 from J, leaving 8 bases between them. The CDR3 is made up of 14 amino acids. The CDR3, as DNA: TGTGCCAGCTCACCATTGACAGGGAACACTGAAGCTTTCTTT. This codes for CASSPLTGNTEAFF.

This clone was detected only a few times. The chain joins TRBV9 to TRBJ1-5; 7 bases map to TRBD1. The J segment lost 4 bases and the V segment lost 0 bases, leaving 4 bases of the junction unmatched. This CDR3 is 15 amino acids long. CDR1 is SGDLS and CDR2 is YYNGEE in the germline V gene. The CDR3 DNA follows: TGTGCCAGCAGCGTAGGGGCAGGGGGGAATCAGCCCCAGCATTTT. It translates to CASSVGAGGNQPQHF.

The V gene is TRBV14, the J gene TRBJ2-5, with TRBD1 identical over 7 bases. From germline, CDR1 is SGHDN and CDR2 FVKESK. There are 16 residues in the CDR3. V shed 4 bases and J 1 base; nucleotides not matched to a gene: 9. The CDR3 DNA sequence: TGTGCCAGCAGCCCCAACAGGGGCACTTCCCAAGAGACCCAGTACTTC. Its translation is CASSPNRGTSQETQYF.

V gene TRBV6-5 combines with J gene TRBJ1-5; D is uncertain. V lost 3 bases and J 3 bases, leaving 9 bases between the germline ends. This CDR3 is 14 amino acids long. Germline loops: CDR1 MNHEY, CDR2 SVGAGI. DNA of the CDR3: TGTGCCAGCAGTTATGCTGGGCCCAATCAGCCCCAGCATTTT. This codes for CASSYAGPNQPQHF.

The rearrangement links TRBV9 to TRBJ2-5; 8 nucleotides match TRBD1. The CDR3 has 13 residues. Trimming cost V 6 bases and J 5 bases; bases outside gene matches: 6. Germline V gives CDR1 SGDLS, CDR2 YYNGEE. CDR3 residues: CASTRTGMETQYF. Written as DNA, the CDR3 is TGTGCCAGCACCAGGACAGGGATGGAGACCCAGTACTTC.